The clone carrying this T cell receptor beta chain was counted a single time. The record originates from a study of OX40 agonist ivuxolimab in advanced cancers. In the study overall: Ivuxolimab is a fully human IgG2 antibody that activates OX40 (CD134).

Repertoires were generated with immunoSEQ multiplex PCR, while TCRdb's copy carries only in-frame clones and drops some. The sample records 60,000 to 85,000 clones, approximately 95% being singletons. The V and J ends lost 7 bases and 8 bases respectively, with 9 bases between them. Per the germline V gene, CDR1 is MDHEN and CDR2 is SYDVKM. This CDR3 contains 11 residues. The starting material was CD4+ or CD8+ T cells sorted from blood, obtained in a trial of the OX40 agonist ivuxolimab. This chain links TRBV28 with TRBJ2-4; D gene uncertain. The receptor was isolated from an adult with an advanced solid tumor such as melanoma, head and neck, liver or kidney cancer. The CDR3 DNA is TGTGCCAGCACCTCCCAGGACATTCAGTACTTC. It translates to CASTSQDIQYF.